This passage covers 8 T cell receptor beta chains from one sample sequenced in a study of vaccination effects on CD4 cells after COVID-19. The method was immunoSEQ multiplex PCR; TCRdb's version includes in-frame clones alone and lacks a portion of them. Of tens of thousands of clones listed, approximately 74% were seen once; the top ten hold 2.5% to 3%. Under the ViraFEST assay, PBMC were stimulated with viral peptide pools so that antigen-specific CD4+ T cells expanded. Sequencing was performed afterwards. Isolating CD4+ T cells followed roughly ten days of culture. Having tested negative for nucleocapsid antibodies, the vaccine recipients showed no prior SARS-CoV-2 infection. No antigen is known for these receptors. The input for sequencing was CD4+ T cells from PBMCs cultured with HCoV-NL63 spike peptides, taken before COVID-19 vaccination. These receptor sequences come from a human donor who received a COVID-19 vaccine.

V usage is TRBV4-3 and J usage is TRBJ2-5; D is possibly TRBD2 (5 bases). Germline lookup yields CDR1 LGHNA and CDR2 YSLEER. V lost 0 bases to trimming and J lost 5 bases, with 10 bases between them. The CDR3 has 14 residues. CDR3 sequence (DNA): TGCGCCAGCAGCCAAGATCACGGGGAGGAGACCCAGTACTTC. Translation gives CASSQDHGEETQYF.

The V and J genes are TRBV27 and TRBJ2-5; TRBD2 might be the D (5 bases). Germline V gene sequence: CDR1 MNHEY, CDR2 SMNVEV (reference sequence). V was pared by 5 bases and J by 5 bases, with 15 bases between. This CDR3 region has 14 residues. This chain's CDR3 is CASSRISIAETQYF. CDR3 nucleotide sequence: TGTGCCAGCAGTAGAATAAGTATAGCGGAGACCCAGTACTTC.

The gene calls are TRBV7-2 and TRBJ2-3; D possibly corresponds to TRBD2 (5 bases). Germline V CDR1 and CDR2: SGHTA, FQGNSA. The CDR3 runs 13 residues. V was trimmed by 5 bases and J by 5 bases, leaving 11 bases between them. The CDR3 DNA reads as TGTGCCAGCAGCCCTATTCGGGGAGATACGCAGTATTTT. Encoded protein: CASSPIRGDTQYF.

V is TRBV9 and J is TRBJ1-6, with 7 bases lining up with TRBD1. The CDR3 loop spans 15 amino acids. CDR1 and CDR2 (germline): SGDLS, YYNGEE. V lost 4 bases, J lost 10 bases, and 11 bases stayed unmatched. The CDR3 DNA is TGTGCCAGCAGCCCAGCGACAGGGAGGGAATCACCCCTCCACTTT. Residues: CASSPATGRESPLHF.

The CDR3 DNA follows: TGTGCCAGCAGCCAGGGAACTAGCGGGGGGCATGGGGAGACCCAGTACTTC. It encodes CASSQGTSGGHGETQYF. J is TRBJ2-5 and V is TRBV3-1 (or the pseudogene TRBV3-2); 12 positions match TRBD2. There are 17 residues in the CDR3. V shed 3 bases and J 5 bases; nucleotides not matched to a gene: 10. Per germline, CDR1 LGHDT and CDR2 YNNKEL (reference sequence).

The chain employs TRBV7-2 and TRBJ1-2; D is unresolved. Trimming took off 5 bases at V and 5 bases at J, with 9 bases between the two ends. Germline V gene sequence: CDR1 SGHTA, CDR2 FQGNSA. The length of the CDR3 is 12 residues. The CDR3 reads CASSARRYGYTF. DNA of the CDR3: TGTGCCAGCAGCGCCCGGAGATATGGCTACACCTTC.

This clone was counted only a few times. The rearrangement links TRBV19 to TRBJ1-5; D call uncertain. CDR3 length: 12 amino acids. The V gene lost 6 bases and the J gene lost 6 bases, with 9 bases spanning the gap. Germline CDR1 LNHDA, CDR2 SQIVND (reference sequence). The CDR3 loop is CASRTDGQPQHF. The CDR3, as DNA: TGTGCCAGTAGAACGGACGGTCAGCCCCAGCATTTT.

V gene TRBV6-5 combines with J gene TRBJ1-5, with TRBD1 matching over 8 bases. CDR3 length: 14 residues. Germline CDR1 is MNHEY and CDR2 is SVGAGI. The ends lost 7 bases at V and 5 bases at J; junction bases unmatched: 7. CDR3 bases: TGTGCCAGCATTCTACAGGGGGGTCATCAGCCCCAGCATTTT. The encoded protein is CASILQGGHQPQHF.